What follows are 17 T cell receptor beta chains derived from one specimen sequenced in a study of blood T cells in healthy people across ages. It was with a sample-barcoded 5' primer and a J-beta primer mix that a second PCR of about 6 to 11 cycles was run. TCRdb re-derived calls from the 5' RACE reads in MiXCR, one entry per CDR3 protein. This sample carries about 800,000 distinct CDR3 sequences, 25% of them seen once, and the ten largest clones take approximately 3.7%. These same data were also listed under a study on T cells of mothers and their children.

The sample taken for sequencing was blood. The receptors originated from a boy between 5 and 17 years old in good health.

This sequence joins TRBV20-1 and TRBJ2-1, with D possibly being TRBD1 or TRBD2 (6 bases each). V gave up 6 bases and J gave up 2 bases, with 11 bases separating them. In germline, CDR1 is DFQATT, CDR2 SNEGSKA (reference sequence). This CDR3 has 13 residues. DNA of the CDR3: TGCAGTGCGGGGGGCAGGCCCTACAATGAGCAGTTCTTC. The encoded protein is CSAGGRPYNEQFF.

This clonotype was observed a handful of times. The chain couples TRBV28 to TRBJ2-1, with D possibly TRBD1 on 5 matching bases. The tail of the sequence fits TRBJ2-7 better, so the J call may be wrong. The CDR3 is made up of 14 amino acids. Germline V gene lookup returns CDR1 MDHEN and CDR2 SYDVKM. As DNA, the CDR3 is TGTGCCAGCAGTCCGCAGGGTACATCCTACGAGCAGTACTTC. Translating it yields CASSPQGTSYEQYF.

The CDR3 loop reads CSVGTSGGDPEQYF. The CDR3 nucleotides are TGCAGCGTTGGGACTAGCGGGGGGGATCCCGAGCAGTACTTC. The chain couples TRBV29-1 to TRBJ2-7, with TRBD2 matching 15 bases. Germline CDR1 reads SQVTM; CDR2 reads ANQGSEA. V was clipped by 4 bases and J by 6 bases; unmatched bases: 4. The CDR3 sequence is 14 residues long.

This clonotype was seen many times. This sequence joins TRBV7-9 and TRBJ1-2, with D unresolved. CDR3 length: 13 residues. V lost 3 bases and J 8 bases, leaving 13 bases between the germline ends. Germline V gene lookup returns CDR1 SEHNR and CDR2 FQNEAQ (reference sequence). DNA of the CDR3: TGTGCCAGCAGCTTCGGGGAATCGGGAGGCTACACCTTC. It translates to CASSFGESGGYTF.

The rearrangement uses TRBV7-2 and TRBJ2-7; D may be TRBD2 (6 bases). The V gene lost 5 bases and the J gene lost 4 bases, with 18 bases spanning the gap. The CDR3 is 15 residues long. CDR1 and CDR2 (germline): SGHTA, FQGNSA. CDR3 bases: TGTGCCAGCAGCGCCTCCAGAGCGGGTGCTTACGAGCAGTACTTC. As protein: CASSASRAGAYEQYF.

A word on this clonotype: One end of the junction does not line up with germline, which may come from a read error. The V gene is TRBV6-1, the J gene TRBJ2-7; maybe TRBD2 (6 bases). The germline V gene has CDR1 MNHNS and CDR2 SASEGT. This CDR3 is built from 15 residues. CDR3 sequence (DNA): TGTGCCAGCAGGGAAGCGGGTCTTAGCTCCTACGAGCAGTACTTC. It encodes CASREAGLSSYEQYF.

V gene TRBV27 combines with J gene TRBJ2-7; 8 nucleotides agree with TRBD1. Trimming at V came to 6 bases and at J to 2 bases, leaving 3 bases not matched to a gene. This CDR3 is 13 amino acids long. The V gene's germline CDR1 is MNHEY and CDR2 SMNVEV (reference sequence). The CDR3 protein is CASRTTGAYEQYF. Here the CDR3 DNA reads TGTGCCAGCAGAACGACAGGGGCCTACGAGCAGTACTTC.

This clonotype was observed a few times. The chain couples TRBV5-1 to TRBJ2-4; possibly TRBD1 for D (6 bases). Germline V lookup: CDR1 SGHRS, CDR2 YFSETQ. V dropped 3 bases and J dropped 8 bases, with 18 bases sitting between them. CDR3 length: 15 amino acids. In DNA, the CDR3 is TGCGCCAGCAGCTCGCGAGGACTCGAGGGGGACATTCAGTACTTC. Translated: CASSSRGLEGDIQYF. The variable domain in full, completed from reference TRBV5-1 and TRBJ2-4, reads KAGVTQTPRYLIKTRGQQVTLSCSPISGHRSVSWYQQTPGQGLQFLFEYFSETQRNKGNFPGRFSGRQFSNSRSEMNVSTLELGDSALYLCASSSRGLEGDIQYFGAGTRLSVL.

This clonotype has more than one count but fewer than ten. J is TRBJ2-7 and V is TRBV20-1; 12 bases map to TRBD2. J lost 3 bases, V lost 6 bases, and 6 bases had no gene match. Per germline, CDR1 DFQATT and CDR2 SNEGSKA (reference sequence). CDR3 size: 14 residues. CDR3 DNA sequence: TGCAGTGCGCGACTAGCGGGAGCTTACTACGAGCAGTACTTC. Translated, it gives CSARLAGAYYEQYF.

There are a few counts of this clonotype. The CDR3 coding sequence is TGTGCCAGCAGTACGGTCGACACCCCACCCCAAGAGACCCAGTACTTC. It codes for CASSTVDTPPQETQYF. This rearrangement joins TRBV7-9 to TRBJ2-5; D not certain. Trimming took off 6 bases at V and 1 base at J, with 18 bases between the two ends. Germline assignment: CDR1 SEHNR and CDR2 FQNEAQ (reference sequence). The CDR3 consists of 16 residues.

This clonotype was found a few times. The chain has TRBV29-1 and TRBJ2-3; D is undetermined. CDR1 is SQVTM, CDR2 ANQGSEA, per germline. This CDR3 region has 11 residues. Trimming took 4 bases from V and 10 from J, leaving 12 bases between them. CDR3 nucleotides: TGCAGCGTTGTAGAGCTTGGTCCGCAGTATTTT. This translates into CSVVELGPQYF.

The chain combines TRBV27 with TRBJ2-1; 8 bases match TRBD2. The V gene's germline CDR1 is MNHEY and CDR2 SMNVEV (reference sequence). The CDR3 has 15 residues. V lost 5 bases to trimming and J lost 3 bases; unmatched junction nucleotides: 6. CDR3 sequence reads: CASSTGLADYNEQFF. CDR3 bases: TGTGCCAGCAGTACCGGACTAGCTGACTACAATGAGCAGTTCTTC.

In nucleotides, the CDR3 is TGCGCCAGCAGCCAAGATCATTTCCAAGGGAGAGAGCAGTACTTC. Protein: CASSQDHFQGREQYF. This chain links TRBV4-3 with TRBJ2-7; weak D call: TRBD2 (5 bases). V was trimmed by 0 bases and J by 7 bases, leaving 16 bases between them. The CDR3 length is 15 residues. In germline, CDR1 is LGHNA, CDR2 YSLEER.

This sequence joins TRBV14 and TRBJ2-5; a possible D gene is TRBD2 (5 bases). The germline gives CDR1 SGHDN, CDR2 FVKESK. The length of the CDR3 is 15 residues. Trimming stripped 0 bases from V and 4 bases from J, with 12 bases between. The chain's CDR3 is CASSQEWPSSETQYF. The CDR3 DNA follows: TGTGCCAGCAGCCAAGAGTGGCCTAGCTCAGAGACCCAGTACTTC.

The CDR3 spells CASSVSGGFNEKLFF. The DNA for the CDR3 is TGTGCCAGCAGCGTATCAGGGGGCTTTAATGAAAAACTGTTTTTT. The genes are TRBV9 and TRBJ1-4, with 8 bases fitting TRBD1. CDR1 and CDR2 (germline): SGDLS, YYNGEE. This CDR3 comprises 15 residues. The ends lost 1 base at V and 4 bases at J; junction bases unmatched: 3.

This clonotype has a handful of counts. This chain links TRBV21-1 with TRBJ2-1; the table's D call, TRBD1, was not checked against the DNA. The J call may not be correct, given that the DNA end is closer to TRBJ2-7. TRBV21-1 corresponds to a pseudogene. This CDR3 spans 21 amino acids. The CDR3 sequence: CASSKGGLRKFAPPPLYEQYF. The CDR3, as DNA: TGTGCCAGCAGCAAAGGGGGCCTCAGGAAATTTGCTCCCCCTCCACTCTACGAGCAGTACTTC.

V gene TRBV7-9 combines with J gene TRBJ1-1; TRBD1 aligns across 7 bases. The CDR3 loop spans 15 amino acids. V lost 0 bases, J lost 0 bases, and 1 base stayed unmatched. Germline CDR1 reads SEHNR; CDR2 reads FQNEAQ (reference sequence). CDR3 residues: CASSLATGLNTEAFF. The CDR3 DNA is TGTGCCAGCAGCTTAGCGACAGGGTTGAACACTGAAGCTTTCTTT. The entire variable domain, with the rest obtained from reference TRBV7-9 and TRBJ1-1, is as follows: DTGVSQNPRHKITKRGQNVTFRCDPISEHNRLYWYRQTLGQGPEFLTYFQNEAQLEKSRLLSDRFSAERPKGSFSTLEIQRTEQGDSAMYLCASSLATGLNTEAFFGQGTRLTVV.